Presented here are 2 T cell receptor beta chains from one specimen sequenced in a study of OX40 agonist ivuxolimab in advanced cancers. Profiled with immunoSEQ multiplex PCR; TCRdb holds only in-frame clones, not every one. The table includes about 50,000 clones, 80% to 85% detected once. This sample comprised CD4+ or CD8+ T cells sorted from blood, obtained in a trial of the OX40 agonist ivuxolimab. These receptors were collected from an adult with an advanced solid tumor such as melanoma, head and neck, liver or kidney cancer.

V gene TRBV29-1 combines with J gene TRBJ2-3; TRBD1 might be the D (6 bases). The germline CDR1 and CDR2 sequences are SQVTM and ANQGSEA. Trimming cost V 8 bases and J 2 bases, with 20 bases left between them. The CDR3 spans 15 residues. The CDR3 region is CSSLRAAGATDTQYF. The CDR3 region has the DNA TGCAGCTCCTTAAGGGCTGCAGGGGCCACAGATACGCAGTATTTT.

The rearrangement joins TRBV7-7 to TRBJ2-7, with a tentative D call TRBD2 (6 bases). The CDR3 runs to 15 residues. Germline CDR1 SSHAT, CDR2 FNYEAQ (reference sequence). V was shortened by 5 bases and J by 3 bases, with 17 bases between the two germline ends. CDR3 sequence reads: CASSSSAGTIYEQYF. The CDR3 DNA follows: TGTGCCAGCAGCAGTTCGGCGGGAACAATCTACGAGCAGTACTTC.